The entry that follows covers one TCR beta chain sequence. It lacks a known antigen. The input lacks base qualities; no much larger clone sits a single base away. V loses 2 bases, J loses 10 bases, and the germline ends lie 23 bases apart. CDR1 and CDR2 are read off the germline V gene as MNHNS and SASEGT. Inclusive of the bounding cysteine and phenylalanine, the CDR3 is 16 residues long. Solely the CDR3 DNA is kept, with 48 bases framed from the first base. Receptor libraries were prepared by the immunoSEQ multiplex PCR assay. TCRdb's version of the immuneACCESS table is confined to in-frame rearrangements and falls short of the full clone set. An unresolved V gene accounts for under half of the shortfall where checked; the remainder is of unknown origin. The sample data list around 55,000 clones, and 89% of these were observed just once. Together, the top ten hold 1.5% to 2% of the sample. The data are from a study of control samples from healthy donors and cancer patients (dated by TCRdb to 2020 to 2021).

The chain uses TRBV6-1 and TRBJ1-1; the D gene is unclear. Sequenced material: PBMCs. This receptor was identified in a man aged 40-50 years with colorectal cancer. Read as DNA, the sequence is TGTGCCAGCAGTGAAACATTCAGATTAGGCTACCGAGGAGCTTTCTTT. The resulting protein is CASSETFRLGYRGAFF.